These 17 T cell receptor beta chains were sequenced from one sample in a study of tissue T cells after allogeneic stem cell transplantation. Sequencing was performed with immunoSEQ multiplex PCR; in TCRdb, only in-frame clones are kept and a portion is missing. Of 3,000 to 5,000 clones in the sample, 50% are singletons; the top ten hold about 10%. As for time point: mouse harvest day 7 after allogeneic transplant. Each mouse received 10^7 T-cell-depleted marrow cells plus 10^6 splenic CD5+ T cells by tail vein. Specimen: lymph node tissue. These receptors came from a female BALB/c mouse given C57BL/6 T cells with graft-versus-host disease after an allogeneic hematopoietic cell transplant.

Of note for this clone: Gene names and germline match the mouse. The DNA ends 1 residue before the CDR3 does, and the rest of the CDR3 is filled in from the germline J gene. V and J are TRBV23 and TRBJ2-3; TRBD2 is the table's D call, not checked against the DNA. The CDR3 sequence is 15 residues long. Germline CDR1 KGHTA, CDR2 FQNQQP. CDR3 loop: CSSSQSWGSAETLYF. The covered CDR3 bases are TGCTCCAGCAGTCAATCCTGGGGGAGTGCAGAAACGCTGTAT.

A note on this clone: Gene names follow the mouse nomenclature. The read halts 1 residue ahead of the CDR3 end, with the missing end drawn from the germline J gene. J is TRBJ1-1 and V is TRBV19; D might be TRBD1 (6 bases). This CDR3 has 12 residues. Trimming took 4 bases from V and 3 from J, leaving 7 bases between them. Germline CDR1 and CDR2: FNHDT and SITEND (reference sequence). The sequenced CDR3 bases are TGTGCCAGCAGTCCAGGGGACACAGAAGTCTTC. Protein: CASSPGDTEVF. The CDR3, in full, reads CASSPGDTEVFF. The variable domain in full, completed from reference TRBV19 and TRBJ1-1, reads GGIITQTPKFLIGQEGQKLTLKCQQNFNHDTMYWYRQDSGKGLRLIYYSITENDLQKGDLSEGYDASREKKSSFSLTVTSAQKNEMAVFLCASSPGDTEVFFGKGTRLTVV.

This clone was seen only once. Gene and germline names: mouse. The read ends 1 residue shy of where the CDR3 ends; the end is completed using the germline J gene. The chain is built from TRBV3 and TRBJ2-2; the D call may be TRBD1 or TRBD2 (6 bases each). Germline V CDR1 and CDR2: SNHLY, FYNGKV (reference sequence). This CDR3 is 16 amino acids long. V lost 0 bases, J lost 0 bases, and 8 bases lay in between. This chain's CDR3 is CASSLAGGPNTGQLYF. The CDR3 bases that were read are TGTGCCAGCAGCTTAGCTGGGGGCCCAAACACCGGGCAGCTCTAC.

Of note for this clone: Gene names follow the mouse nomenclature. The sequenced fragment ends 1 residue before the CDR3 boundary, so the rest is inferred from the germline J gene. The chain combines TRBV3 with TRBJ1-1, with a tentative D call TRBD1 (6 bases). This CDR3 has 13 residues. V lost 4 bases to trimming and J lost 6 bases, with 12 bases between them. Germline V lookup: CDR1 SNHLY, CDR2 FYNGKV (reference sequence). CDR3 sequence reads: CASSSGQNPEVFF. The part of the CDR3 DNA that was read is TGTGCCAGCAGCTCGGGACAAAACCCAGAAGTCTTC.

Concerning this clone: Gene names refer to mouse genes. The read halts 1 residue ahead of the CDR3 end, with the missing end drawn from the germline J gene. The chain carries TRBV16 and TRBJ2-3; weak D call: TRBD1 (6 bases). The CDR3 contains 16 residues. Trimming cost V 4 bases and J 1 base, with 15 bases left between them. Germline V gives CDR1 SGHSA, CDR2 FRNQAP. CDR3 region: CASSYYRVGGAETLYF. Partial CDR3 DNA: TGTGCAAGCAGCTACTACAGGGTAGGGGGTGCAGAAACGCTGTAT.

This clone came up a few times. Genes and germline come from the mouse. The sequence runs out 1 residue before the end of the CDR3; the remainder is reconstructed from the germline J gene. This chain joins TRBV13-2 and TRBJ2-1; 9 bases are shared with TRBD2. The germline V gene has CDR1 NNHNN and CDR2 SYGAGS (reference sequence). Trimming removed 0 bases from V and 3 bases from J; junction bases left unmatched: 7. This CDR3 spans 17 amino acids. CDR3 residues: CASGDAQGLGTYAEQFF. The CDR3 bases that were read are TGTGCCAGCGGTGATGCACAAGGACTGGGGACCTATGCTGAGCAGTTC.

Comments on this clone: Mouse germline and gene names are used. The DNA ends 1 residue before the CDR3 does, and the rest of the CDR3 is filled in from the germline J gene. The V gene is TRBV23, the J gene TRBJ1-1; whether TRBD1, the table's D call, matches the DNA was not checked. This CDR3 region has 13 residues. Germline assignment: CDR1 KGHTA and CDR2 FQNQQP. CDR3 bases read: TGCTCCAGCTCCAACAGGGCCGACACAGAAGTCTTC. It codes for CSSSNRADTEVF. The entire CDR3 reads CSSSNRADTEVFF.

Sample share makes this clone large. The gene names here belong to mouse. Read sequence stops 1 residue before the CDR3 end, and the germline J gene provides the missing end. The chain carries TRBV19 and TRBJ2-1; 11 bases map to TRBD2. V dropped 4 bases and J dropped 5; count of bases not matched to a gene: 2. Germline CDR1 reads FNHDT; CDR2 reads SITEND (reference sequence). There are 14 residues in the CDR3. CDR3 in amino acids: CASSRDWGNAEQFF. The sequenced CDR3 bases are TGTGCCAGCAGTCGGGACTGGGGGAATGCTGAGCAGTTC.

Of note for this clone: These gene names are mouse names. The read finishes 1 residue shy of the CDR3 end, and the germline J gene is used to complete it. The rearrangement uses TRBV26 and TRBJ1-1, with no clear D. This CDR3 spans 11 amino acids. The germline V and J ends were trimmed by 0 bases and 8 bases, with 4 bases remaining between them. Per germline, CDR1 KGHPV and CDR2 FQNQEV (reference sequence). CDR3 in amino acids: CASSLSTEVFF. CDR3 bases read: TGTGCCAGCAGTCTGTCGACGGAAGTCTTC.

For this clone: The gene symbols are mouse symbols. The CDR3 is cut off 1 residue early in the read; its end comes from the germline J gene. V is TRBV13-2 and J is TRBJ2-1; 9 bases agree with TRBD2. CDR3 length: 15 amino acids. Losses at the gene ends were 0 bases for V and 4 bases for J; bases not matched to a gene: 2. Germline V CDR1 and CDR2: NNHNN, SYGAGS (reference sequence). The CDR3 sequence: CASGDGWGGYAEQFF. Incomplete CDR3 DNA: TGTGCCAGCGGTGATGGCTGGGGGGGTTATGCTGAGCAGTTC.

As concerns this clone: The listed genes are named as in mouse. The sequence runs out 1 residue before the end of the CDR3; the remainder is reconstructed from the germline J gene. The rearrangement links TRBV12-1 to TRBJ2-5; unclear D gene. The V gene's germline CDR1 is SGHSN and CDR2 HYEKVE. V was pared by 0 bases and J by 6 bases, with 9 bases between. This CDR3 comprises 13 residues. CDR3 amino acids: CASSLEGGDTQYF. The sequenced part of the CDR3 DNA is TGTGCCAGCTCTCTCGAGGGTGGGGACACCCAGTAC.

Notes on this clone: The genes and germline here are from mouse. The read terminates 1 residue ahead of where the CDR3 ends, so the germline J gene completes it. The V gene is TRBV16, the J gene TRBJ1-1; no reliable D call. Trimming stripped 0 bases from V and 4 bases from J, with 6 bases between. Germline V lookup: CDR1 SGHSA, CDR2 FRNQAP. The CDR3 runs 13 residues. CDR3: CASSLEGSTEVFF. The DNA read from the CDR3 is TGTGCAAGCAGCTTAGAAGGGAGCACAGAAGTCTTC.

This clone was counted only a few times. Mouse gene names apply. The read halts 1 residue ahead of the CDR3 end, with the missing end drawn from the germline J gene. J is TRBJ2-7 and V is TRBV3; 9 nucleotides line up with TRBD2. The CDR3 covers 13 residues. The junction had 4 bases not matched to a gene; V was cut back by 3 bases and J by 7 bases. Germline CDR1 reads SNHLY; CDR2 reads FYNGKV (reference sequence). The CDR3 sequence is CASSFSGLGEQYF. Incomplete CDR3 DNA: TGTGCCAGCAGCTTCTCCGGACTGGGGGAACAGTAC.

As regards this clone: Germline and genes: mouse. The read ends 1 residue early relative to the CDR3; the germline J gene fills the gap. The rearrangement uses TRBV26 and TRBJ2-7; tentatively, D is TRBD1 (6 bases). Germline loops: CDR1 KGHPV, CDR2 FQNQEV (reference sequence). The CDR3 is 12 residues long. V was shortened by 4 bases and J by 4 bases, with 8 bases between the two germline ends. Incomplete CDR3 DNA: TGTGCCAGCAGTCGGGACATGTATGAACAGTAC. Amino acid sequence: CASSRDMYEQY. The complete CDR3 reads CASSRDMYEQYF.

The table lists this clone with a few counts. Gene labels here are mouse ones. The CDR3 end lies 1 residue beyond the end of the read and is filled in from the germline J gene. The genes are TRBV16 and TRBJ2-7, with D perhaps matching TRBD1 or TRBD2 (5 bases each). Germline V CDR1 and CDR2: SGHSA, FRNQAP. V gave up 2 bases and J gave up 6 bases, with 11 bases separating them. The CDR3 totals 13 residues. The CDR3 here is CASSLKGRFEQYF. The sequenced part of the CDR3 DNA is TGTGCAAGCAGCTTAAAGGGGCGCTTTGAACAGTAC.

This clone was seen more than once but under ten times. Genes and germline come from the mouse. The CDR3 end lies 1 residue beyond the end of the read and is filled in from the germline J gene. The J gene is TRBJ2-7, the V gene TRBV23; the table gives TRBD1 as D, unverified against the DNA. The CDR3 consists of 16 residues. Per the germline V gene, CDR1 is KGHTA and CDR2 is FQNQQP. CDR3 loop: CSSSQSTRGSSYEQYF. The sequenced part of the CDR3 DNA is TGCTCCAGCAGTCAATCGACAAGGGGGAGCTCCTATGAACAGTAC. Supplemented by reference TRBV23 and TRBJ2-7, the full variable domain reads DAAVTQKPRYLIKMKGQEAEMKCIPEKGHTAVFWYQQKQSKELKFLIYFQNQQPLDQIDMVKERFSAVCPSSSLCSLGIRTCEAEDSALYLCSSSQSTRGSSYEQYFGPGTRLTVL.

Details on this clone: Germline and genes here are mouse. Read coverage stops 1 residue before the CDR3 terminus; the germline J gene supplies the remainder. V gene TRBV16 combines with J gene TRBJ2-3; maybe TRBD2 (6 bases). The germline CDR1 and CDR2 sequences are SGHSA and FRNQAP. The CDR3 is 14 amino acids. Trimming removed 4 bases from V and 1 base from J, with 9 bases in between. CDR3 DNA, as far as it was read: TGTGCAAGCAGCTGGGCTGGGGGTGCAGAAACGCTGTAT. This encodes CASSWAGGAETLY. The CDR3 in its entirety is CASSWAGGAETLYF. The full variable domain, completed using reference TRBV16 and TRBJ2-3, is NAGVIQTPRHKVTGKGQEATLWCEPISGHSAVFWYRQTIVQGLEFLTYFRNQAPIDDSGMPKERFSAQMPNQSHSTLKIQSTQPQDSAVYLCASSWAGGAETLYFGSGTRLTVL.